The clone carrying this T cell receptor beta chain was recorded many times. Its specificity is not known. The sample belongs to a study of CD8 T cells in ankylosing spondylitis. Findings and caveats of the study: Researchers reportedly found disease-linked clones significantly enriched in matched ankylosing spondylitis synovial fluid. One TCR beta motif, made up of seven to nine highly homologous variants, appeared characteristic of ankylosing spondylitis blood.

The TCR beta libraries were generated through quantitative 5'-RACE incorporating molecular barcodes. Each CDR3 protein gets one entry after TCRdb re-called the 5' RACE reads with MiXCR. Altogether some 220,000 distinct CDR3 sequences are present, about 7.3% being singletons, with the ten largest covering 14%. Trimming at V came to 3 bases and at J to 5 bases, leaving 8 bases not matched to a gene. The CDR3 loop spans 15 amino acids. In germline, CDR1 is MNHEY, CDR2 SMNVEV (reference sequence). Sequences were obtained from blood, either unsorted or a sorted T cell fraction (not recorded which). V is TRBV27 and J is TRBJ1-1; 8 positions agree with TRBD1. This clonotype originated in a male donor with ankylosing spondylitis. The CDR3 DNA sequence: TGTGCCAGCAGTTTCTTCCAGGGGGCGGGGACTGAAGCTTTCTTT. Protein sequence: CASSFFQGAGTEAFF.